A selection of T cell receptor beta chains follows, all from one sample in a study of beta chain features in type 1 diabetes. Clones were sequenced by immunoSEQ multiplex PCR, and TCRdb holds only the in-frame ones, with some missing. The profile shows under 250,000 clones, roughly 10% of them singletons. The sequenced sample was central memory CD4+ T cells from blood. These receptors originate from a man younger than 35 in good health. CDR3s include the opening cysteine and the closing phenylalanine or tryptophan. A D gene is named only where the DNA matches it firmly. Some rows have no size entry. The others give once, few or many, or a class for an expanded clone.

cdr3_nt: TGCACCAGCAAAGGGCGTTCCTACGAGCAGTACTTC
cdr3_aa: CTSKGRSYEQYF
d_call: .
j_call: TRBJ2-7
clone_size: .
v_call: TRBV1

cdr3_nt: TGCGCCAGCAGCAAAGGAAGGACAGCCGACCGGGAAAAACTGTTTTTT
cdr3_aa: CASSKGRTADREKLFF
d_call: .
j_call: TRBJ1-4
clone_size: .
v_call: TRBV5-1

cdr3_nt: TGTGCCAGCAGCACAGGCACAGATACGCAGTATTTT
cdr3_aa: CASSTGTDTQYF
d_call: .
j_call: TRBJ2-3
clone_size: .
v_call: TRBV11-1

cdr3_nt: TGCGCCAGCAGGGGCTCTGGGGATGAGCAGTTCTTC
cdr3_aa: CASRGSGDEQFF
d_call: .
j_call: TRBJ2-1
clone_size: .
v_call: TRBV10-1

cdr3_nt: TGTGCCAGCAGCGTAGCAACAGGCTTCTACGAGCAGTACTTC
cdr3_aa: CASSVATGFYEQYF
d_call: .
j_call: TRBJ2-7
clone_size: .
v_call: TRBV9

cdr3_nt: TGTGCCAGCAGTTACGGACAGTACAATGAGCAGTTCTTC
cdr3_aa: CASSYGQYNEQFF
d_call: .
j_call: TRBJ2-1
clone_size: .
v_call: TRBV6-5

cdr3_nt: TGTGCCAGCAGCCGATTAGGGTCAATAAACACCGGGGAGCTGTTTTTT
cdr3_aa: CASSRLGSINTGELFF
d_call: .
j_call: TRBJ2-2
clone_size: once
v_call: TRBV27

cdr3_nt: TGTGCCAGCTCGTTCCAAGGGCGAGGGGCCCCTGGCTACACCTTC
cdr3_aa: CASSFQGRGAPGYTF
d_call: .
j_call: TRBJ1-2
clone_size: few
v_call: TRBV18

cdr3_nt: TGCGCCAGCAGCCAAGAGGCACAGGGTGTGAATGAGCAGTTCTTC
cdr3_aa: CASSQEAQGVNEQFF
d_call: .
j_call: TRBJ2-1
clone_size: few
v_call: TRBV4-3

cdr3_nt: TGTGCCAGCAGCTCCGGCCCCGAGGAGACCCAGTACTTC
cdr3_aa: CASSSGPEETQYF
d_call: .
j_call: TRBJ2-5
clone_size: .
v_call: TRBV7-8

cdr3_nt: TGTGCCAGCAGCCCCGCCCGGACAGGCAGGTCCCGAGCTTTCTTT
cdr3_aa: CASSPARTGRSRAFF
d_call: TRBD1
j_call: TRBJ1-1
clone_size: .
v_call: TRBV7-2

cdr3_nt: TGTGCCAGCAGCTTACAGGGCGGCTCTGGGGCCAACGTCCTGACTTTC
cdr3_aa: CASSLQGGSGANVLTF
d_call: .
j_call: TRBJ2-6
clone_size: many
v_call: TRBV7-2

cdr3_nt: TGTGCCAGCAATTCGGTGAGCACAGATACGCAGTATTTT
cdr3_aa: CASNSVSTDTQYF
d_call: .
j_call: TRBJ2-3
clone_size: few
v_call: TRBV28

cdr3_nt: TGTGCCAGCAGTTCCGGGGGCGACCCAAGGGCCAATGAGCAGTTCTTC
cdr3_aa: CASSSGGDPRANEQFF
d_call: .
j_call: TRBJ2-1
clone_size: .
v_call: TRBV28

cdr3_nt: TGTGCCAGCAGTGCTCTAACGGCAGGGAAAGGCGAGCAGTACTTC
cdr3_aa: CASSALTAGKGEQYF
d_call: .
j_call: TRBJ2-7
clone_size: few
v_call: TRBV6-1

cdr3_nt: TGTGCCATCAGCTCGGGGGAGTCTGGGGCCAACGTCCTGACTTTC
cdr3_aa: CAISSGESGANVLTF
d_call: .
j_call: TRBJ2-6
clone_size: few
v_call: TRBV10-3